The rows below give T cell receptor beta chains drawn from one sample of a study of metastatic and nonmetastatic thyroid tumors. TCRdb re-analyzed the PCR reads using MiXCR. The sample carries roughly 40,000 clones, around 17% recorded once. Sequencing was done on a sample of blood. The receptors were gathered from a female donor with papillary thyroid cancer or a benign thyroid nodule (not recorded which). Some clones in this sample may be carry-over from other donors' samples. CDR3s include the opening cysteine and the closing phenylalanine or tryptophan. Fields, in order: J gene, clone size, V gene, D gene, CDR3 DNA, CDR3 protein. D genes are given only for firm matches. Part of the rows lack a size; the others show once, few, many or a class for expanded clones.

j_gene: TRBJ1-1
abundance: NA
v_gene: TRBV9
d_gene: TRBD1
CDR3nt: TGTGCCAGCAGCCCCACCCGGGGACAGGGGCACGGAGCTTTCTTT
CDR3aa: CASSPTRGQGHGAFF

j_gene: TRBJ2-1
abundance: many
v_gene: TRBV5-1
d_gene: TRBD1
CDR3nt: TGCGCCAGCAACTCCAGAACGGGACAGAGAAATGAGCAGTTCTTC
CDR3aa: CASNSRTGQRNEQFF

j_gene: TRBJ2-7
abundance: medium-sized
v_gene: TRBV6-1
d_gene: NA
CDR3nt: TGTGCCAGCCTCGACGACTCCTACGAGCAGTACTTC
CDR3aa: CASLDDSYEQYF

j_gene: TRBJ1-2
abundance: many
v_gene: TRBV6-2/TRBV6-3
d_gene: NA
CDR3nt: TGTGCCAGCAATAGGGACCTCTATGGCTACACCTTC
CDR3aa: CASNRDLYGYTF

j_gene: TRBJ1-1
abundance: many
v_gene: TRBV4-1
d_gene: NA
CDR3nt: TGCGCCAGCAGCCAAGACGCGGGGAACACTGAAGCTTTCTTT
CDR3aa: CASSQDAGNTEAFF

j_gene: TRBJ2-3
abundance: many
v_gene: TRBV20-1
d_gene: NA
CDR3nt: TGCAGTTCCGACGGGGGCGACTTTGGAGATACGCAGTATTTT
CDR3aa: CSSDGGDFGDTQYF

j_gene: TRBJ2-5
abundance: many
v_gene: TRBV6-1
d_gene: TRBD1
CDR3nt: TGTGCCAGCAGTGAAGCCACAGGGGGCTGGGAGACCCAGTACTTC
CDR3aa: CASSEATGGWETQYF

j_gene: TRBJ1-2
abundance: many
v_gene: TRBV29-1
d_gene: TRBD1
CDR3nt: TGCAGCGTTGGACGCACGACAGGGCCCTATGGCTACACCTTC
CDR3aa: CSVGRTTGPYGYTF

j_gene: TRBJ2-3
abundance: many
v_gene: TRBV5-1
d_gene: NA
CDR3nt: TGCGCCAGCAGCGTCGGTTTGACCACACTACTCACAGATACGCAGTATTTT
CDR3aa: CASSVGLTTLLTDTQYF

j_gene: TRBJ2-1
abundance: few
v_gene: TRBV27
d_gene: NA
CDR3nt: TGTGCCAGCAGTTTAACAGGGTTGGCGAATGAGCAGTTCTTC
CDR3aa: CASSLTGLANEQFF

j_gene: TRBJ2-1
abundance: many
v_gene: TRBV7-7
d_gene: NA
CDR3nt: TGTGCTAGCAGCCAGTCAGTCGGGACCTTCAATGAGCAGTTCTTC
CDR3aa: CASSQSVGTFNEQFF

j_gene: TRBJ1-2
abundance: many
v_gene: TRBV24-1
d_gene: TRBD1
CDR3nt: TGTGCCACCAGTGATTCCACCGGACAGGGGAGCTATGGCTACACCTTC
CDR3aa: CATSDSTGQGSYGYTF

j_gene: TRBJ2-2
abundance: NA
v_gene: TRBV11-2
d_gene: NA
CDR3nt: TGTGCCAGCAGCTACCCAACTAGCCTCCCGAACACCGGGGAGCTGTTTTTT
CDR3aa: CASSYPTSLPNTGELFF

j_gene: TRBJ2-3
abundance: many
v_gene: TRBV4-1
d_gene: TRBD2
CDR3nt: TGCGCCAGCAGCCTCTTAGCGGGGGGGGCCACAGATACGCAGTATTTT
CDR3aa: CASSLLAGGATDTQYF

j_gene: TRBJ2-7
abundance: few
v_gene: TRBV12-3/TRBV12-4
d_gene: NA
CDR3nt: TGTACCAGCAGTCCGTGTTACGAGCAGTACTTC
CDR3aa: CTSSPCYEQYF

j_gene: TRBJ1-1
abundance: few
v_gene: TRBV19
d_gene: TRBD1
CDR3nt: TGCGCCAGTAGTATAGATACAGGGGCGGGTGCTGAAGCTTTCTTT
CDR3aa: CASSIDTGAGAEAFF

j_gene: TRBJ2-3
abundance: many
v_gene: TRBV27
d_gene: NA
CDR3nt: TGTGCCAGCAGTCTAAGTCCAGCGGTAGGCACAGATACGCAGTATTTT
CDR3aa: CASSLSPAVGTDTQYF

j_gene: TRBJ1-2
abundance: many
v_gene: TRBV25-1
d_gene: NA
CDR3nt: TGTGCCAGCAGTGAGTCCCTGAACTATGGCTACACCTTC
CDR3aa: CASSESLNYGYTF

j_gene: TRBJ1-1
abundance: many
v_gene: TRBV6-1
d_gene: NA
CDR3nt: TGTGCCAGCAGTGAAATTGTCGGTATAGAAGCTTTCTTT
CDR3aa: CASSEIVGIEAFF

j_gene: TRBJ2-3
abundance: few
v_gene: TRBV6-2/TRBV6-3
d_gene: NA
CDR3nt: TGTGCCAGCAACAGTATGGTACAGAGCACAGATACGCAGTATTTT
CDR3aa: CASNSMVQSTDTQYF

j_gene: TRBJ2-6
abundance: NA
v_gene: TRBV6-2/TRBV6-3
d_gene: NA
CDR3nt: TGTGCCAGCATCCTACTCCGGACAGCCCTTCTCTCTGGGGCCAACGTCCTGACTTTC
CDR3aa: CASILLRTALLSGANVLTF

j_gene: TRBJ1-5
abundance: many
v_gene: TRBV19
d_gene: NA
CDR3nt: TGTGCCAGTAGTCTCCTCGGGCCTAGCAATCAGCCCCAGCATTTT
CDR3aa: CASSLLGPSNQPQHF

j_gene: TRBJ1-2
abundance: NA
v_gene: TRBV20-1
d_gene: NA
CDR3nt: TGCAGTGCTACCAAAGACAGTACCCCGGGGGGCTACACCTTC
CDR3aa: CSATKDSTPGGYTF

j_gene: TRBJ2-1
abundance: many
v_gene: TRBV5-1
d_gene: NA
CDR3nt: TGCGCCAGCAGCTGGGCGGTCTTCTACAATGAGCAGTTCTTC
CDR3aa: CASSWAVFYNEQFF

j_gene: TRBJ2-5
abundance: many
v_gene: TRBV20-1
d_gene: NA
CDR3nt: TGCAGTGCCCGAGGGACAAAAGGAGAGACCCAGTACTTC
CDR3aa: CSARGTKGETQYF

j_gene: TRBJ1-2
abundance: NA
v_gene: TRBV11-1
d_gene: TRBD1
CDR3nt: TGTGCCAGCAGCTTACGGACAGGGCGACGTAACTATGGCTACACCTTC
CDR3aa: CASSLRTGRRNYGYTF

j_gene: TRBJ2-2
abundance: many
v_gene: TRBV6-2/TRBV6-3
d_gene: TRBD2
CDR3nt: TGTGCCAGCAGCCCGCAGGGACTAGTCGCGAACACCGGGGAGCTGTTTTTT
CDR3aa: CASSPQGLVANTGELFF

j_gene: TRBJ1-5
abundance: many
v_gene: TRBV18
d_gene: TRBD1
CDR3nt: TGTGCCAGCTCACCACGAGACAGGGGGCCTTATAGCAATCAGCCCCAGCATTTT
CDR3aa: CASSPRDRGPYSNQPQHF

j_gene: TRBJ2-7
abundance: few
v_gene: TRBV6-1
d_gene: NA
CDR3nt: TGTGCCAGCAGTGTCAGGGGTACCTACGAGCAGTACTTC
CDR3aa: CASSVRGTYEQYF

j_gene: TRBJ2-7
abundance: few
v_gene: TRBV19
d_gene: TRBD1
CDR3nt: TGTGCCAGTAGTGCCCGGACAGGTTACGAGCAGTACTTC
CDR3aa: CASSARTGYEQYF

j_gene: TRBJ2-7
abundance: few
v_gene: TRBV6-1
d_gene: NA
CDR3nt: TGTGCCAGCAGTACGACCGGGACATGGTACTACGAGCATTACTTC
CDR3aa: CASSTTGTWYYEHYF

j_gene: TRBJ2-7
abundance: NA
v_gene: TRBV7-6
d_gene: NA
CDR3nt: TGTGCCAGCAGCCCTATAGCAGGGGTGGAGCAGTACTTC
CDR3aa: CASSPIAGVEQYF

j_gene: TRBJ1-1
abundance: NA
v_gene: TRBV27
d_gene: TRBD1
CDR3nt: TGTGCCAGCAGGGTACAGGGGTACACTGAAGCTTTCTTT
CDR3aa: CASRVQGYTEAFF

j_gene: TRBJ2-1
abundance: many
v_gene: TRBV29-1
d_gene: TRBD1
CDR3nt: TGCAGCGTTGCTAAGGGGACAGGGGGCGCGGAGCAGTTCTTC
CDR3aa: CSVAKGTGGAEQFF

j_gene: TRBJ1-3
abundance: few
v_gene: TRBV6-5
d_gene: TRBD1
CDR3nt: TGTGCCAGCAGCCGGGACAGGGGGACGACGTGCTCTGGAAACACCATATATTTT
CDR3aa: CASSRDRGTTCSGNTIYF

j_gene: TRBJ2-1
abundance: NA
v_gene: TRBV3-1
d_gene: NA
CDR3nt: TGTGCCAGCAGCCTAAGAGTATTCTGGCGGGGCTCGACAGAGGGTGGGAATGAGCAGTTCTTC
CDR3aa: CASSLRVFWRGSTEGGNEQFF

j_gene: TRBJ1-1
abundance: NA
v_gene: TRBV9
d_gene: TRBD1
CDR3nt: TGTGCCAGCAGCGCGGACAGGGAGGTCGTGAACACTGAAGCTTTCTTT
CDR3aa: CASSADREVVNTEAFF

j_gene: TRBJ2-7
abundance: few
v_gene: TRBV6-5
d_gene: TRBD2
CDR3nt: TGTGCCAGCAGTTTCCTAGCGGGAGGAAACTACGAGCAGTACTTC
CDR3aa: CASSFLAGGNYEQYF